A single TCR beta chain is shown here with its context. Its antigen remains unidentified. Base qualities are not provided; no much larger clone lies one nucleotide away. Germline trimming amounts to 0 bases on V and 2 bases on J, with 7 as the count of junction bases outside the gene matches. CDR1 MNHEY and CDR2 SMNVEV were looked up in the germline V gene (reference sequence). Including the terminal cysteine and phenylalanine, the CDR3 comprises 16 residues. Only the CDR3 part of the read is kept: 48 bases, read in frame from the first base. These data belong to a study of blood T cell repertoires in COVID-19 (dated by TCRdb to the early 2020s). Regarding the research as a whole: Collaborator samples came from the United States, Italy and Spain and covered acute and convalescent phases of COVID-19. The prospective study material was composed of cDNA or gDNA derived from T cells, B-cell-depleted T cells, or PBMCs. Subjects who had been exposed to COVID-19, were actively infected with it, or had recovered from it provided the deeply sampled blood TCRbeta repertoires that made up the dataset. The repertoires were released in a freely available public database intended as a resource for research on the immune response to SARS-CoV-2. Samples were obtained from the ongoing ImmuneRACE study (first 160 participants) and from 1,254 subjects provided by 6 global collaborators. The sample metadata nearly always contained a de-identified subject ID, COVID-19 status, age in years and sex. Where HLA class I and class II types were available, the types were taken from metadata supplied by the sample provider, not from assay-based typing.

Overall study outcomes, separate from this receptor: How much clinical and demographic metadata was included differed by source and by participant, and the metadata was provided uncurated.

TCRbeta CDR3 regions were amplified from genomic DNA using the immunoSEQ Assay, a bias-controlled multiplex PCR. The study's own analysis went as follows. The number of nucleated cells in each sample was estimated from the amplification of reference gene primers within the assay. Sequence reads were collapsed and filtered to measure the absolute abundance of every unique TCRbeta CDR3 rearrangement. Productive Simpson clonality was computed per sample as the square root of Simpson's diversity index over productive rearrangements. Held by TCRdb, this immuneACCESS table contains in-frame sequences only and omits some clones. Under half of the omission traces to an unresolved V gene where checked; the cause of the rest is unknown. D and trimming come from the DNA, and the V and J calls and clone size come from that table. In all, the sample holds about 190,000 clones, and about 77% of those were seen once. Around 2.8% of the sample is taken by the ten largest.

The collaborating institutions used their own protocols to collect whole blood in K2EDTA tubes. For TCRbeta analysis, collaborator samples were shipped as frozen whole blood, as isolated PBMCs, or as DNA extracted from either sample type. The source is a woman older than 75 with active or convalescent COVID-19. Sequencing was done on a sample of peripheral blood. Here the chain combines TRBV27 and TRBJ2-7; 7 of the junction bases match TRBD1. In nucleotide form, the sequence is TGTGCCAGCAGTTTATCAGGGGGCGATTTTGCCTACGAGCAGTACTTC. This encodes CASSLSGGDFAYEQYF.